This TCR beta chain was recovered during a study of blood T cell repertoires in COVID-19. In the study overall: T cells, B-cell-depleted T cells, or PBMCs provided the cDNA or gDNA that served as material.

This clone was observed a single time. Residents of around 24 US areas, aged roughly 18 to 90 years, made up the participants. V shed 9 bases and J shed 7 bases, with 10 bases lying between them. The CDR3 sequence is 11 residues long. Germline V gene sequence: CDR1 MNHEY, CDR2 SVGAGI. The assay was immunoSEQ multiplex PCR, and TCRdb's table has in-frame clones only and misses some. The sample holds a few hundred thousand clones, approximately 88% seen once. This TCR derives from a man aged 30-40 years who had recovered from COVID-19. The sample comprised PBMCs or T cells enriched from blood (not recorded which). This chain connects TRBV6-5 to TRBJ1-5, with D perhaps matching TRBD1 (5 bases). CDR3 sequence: CARIQGQPQHF. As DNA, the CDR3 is TGTGCCAGAATCCAGGGACAGCCCCAGCATTTT.